This T cell receptor beta chain was documented in a study of CD4+ T cells in melanoma. V dropped 2 bases and J dropped 5; count of bases not matched to a gene: 8. The CDR3 spans 16 residues. Germline V gives CDR1 MNHEY, CDR2 SVGAGI. Produced via immunoSEQ multiplex PCR; TCRdb's table is partial and in-frame only. Found here are about 20,000 clones, just under 80% of them singletons; the top ten hold 9.7%. The sequence was obtained from a human donor with melanoma. The rearrangement uses TRBV6-5 and TRBJ2-2, with 7 bases fitting TRBD2. The CDR3 sequence: CASSYDPAGRTGELFF. CDR3 nucleotide sequence: TGTGCCAGCAGTTACGATCCAGCGGGGAGGACCGGGGAGCTGTTTTTT.